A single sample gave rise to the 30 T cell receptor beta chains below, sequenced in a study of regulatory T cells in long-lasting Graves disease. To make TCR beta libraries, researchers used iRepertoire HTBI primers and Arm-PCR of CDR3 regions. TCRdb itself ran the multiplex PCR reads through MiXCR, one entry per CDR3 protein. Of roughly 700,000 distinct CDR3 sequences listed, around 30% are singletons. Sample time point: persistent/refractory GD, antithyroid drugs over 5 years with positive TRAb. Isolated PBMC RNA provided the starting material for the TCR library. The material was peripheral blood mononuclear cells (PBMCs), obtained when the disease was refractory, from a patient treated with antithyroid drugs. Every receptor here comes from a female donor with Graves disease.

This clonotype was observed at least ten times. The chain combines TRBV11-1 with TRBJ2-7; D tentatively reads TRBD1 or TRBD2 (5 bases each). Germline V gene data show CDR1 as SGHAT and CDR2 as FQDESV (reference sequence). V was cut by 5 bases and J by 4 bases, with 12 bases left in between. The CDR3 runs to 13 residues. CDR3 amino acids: CASSQTEGYEQYF. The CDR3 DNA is TGTGCCAGCAGCCAGACAGAGGGGTACGAGCAGTACTTC.

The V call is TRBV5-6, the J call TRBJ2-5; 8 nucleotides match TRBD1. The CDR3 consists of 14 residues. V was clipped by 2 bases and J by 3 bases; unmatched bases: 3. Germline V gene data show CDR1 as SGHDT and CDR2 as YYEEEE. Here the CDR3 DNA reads TGTGCCAGCAGCTTCCGGGACAGGAAAGAGACCCAGTACTTC. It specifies CASSFRDRKETQYF.

The CDR3 is CASSLIDRLVGNQPQHF. DNA for the CDR3: TGTGCCAGCAGCTTAATTGACAGGCTTGTTGGCAATCAGCCCCAGCATTTT. This chain connects TRBV7-3 to TRBJ1-5, with a weak D call TRBD1 (6 bases). This CDR3 is built from 17 residues. The germline gives CDR1 SGHTA, CDR2 FQGTGA. V lost 1 base, J lost 2 bases, and 15 bases lay in between.

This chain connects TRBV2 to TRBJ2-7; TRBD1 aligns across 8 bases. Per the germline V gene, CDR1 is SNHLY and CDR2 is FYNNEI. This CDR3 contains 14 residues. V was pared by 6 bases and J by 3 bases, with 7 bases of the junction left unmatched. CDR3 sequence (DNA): TGTGCCAGCAGGACAGGGGCTAAGGGCTACGAGCAGTACTTC. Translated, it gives CASRTGAKGYEQYF.

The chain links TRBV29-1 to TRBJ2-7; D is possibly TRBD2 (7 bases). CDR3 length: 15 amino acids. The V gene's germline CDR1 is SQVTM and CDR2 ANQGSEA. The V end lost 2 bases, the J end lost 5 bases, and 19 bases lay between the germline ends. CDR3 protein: CSVEFGRTGTNEQYF. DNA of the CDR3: TGCAGCGTTGAATTCGGCCGTACAGGGACTAACGAGCAGTACTTC.

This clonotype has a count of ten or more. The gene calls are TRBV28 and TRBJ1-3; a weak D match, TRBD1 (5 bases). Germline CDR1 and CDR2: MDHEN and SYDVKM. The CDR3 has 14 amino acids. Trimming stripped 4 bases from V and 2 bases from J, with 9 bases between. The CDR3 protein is CASSSQDPGNTIYF. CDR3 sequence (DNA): TGTGCCAGCAGTTCACAGGATCCTGGAAACACCATATATTTT. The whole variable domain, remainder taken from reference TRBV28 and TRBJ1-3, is DVKVTQSSRYLVKRTGEKVFLECVQDMDHENMFWYRQDPGLGLRLIYFSYDVKMKEKGDIPEGYSVSREKKERFSLILESASTNQTSMYLCASSSQDPGNTIYFGEGSWLTVV.

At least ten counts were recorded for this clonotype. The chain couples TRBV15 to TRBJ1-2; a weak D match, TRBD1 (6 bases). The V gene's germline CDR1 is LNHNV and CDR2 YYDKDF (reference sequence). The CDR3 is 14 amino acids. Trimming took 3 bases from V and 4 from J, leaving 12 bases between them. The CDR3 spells CATSRTGGGYGYTF. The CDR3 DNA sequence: TGTGCCACCAGCAGGACAGGCGGGGGCTATGGCTACACCTTC. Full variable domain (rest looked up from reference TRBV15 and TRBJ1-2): DAMVIQNPRYQVTQFGKPVTLSCSQTLNHNVMYWYQQKSSQAPKLLFHYYDKDFNNEADTPDNFQSRRPNTSFCFLDIRSPGLGDTAMYLCATSRTGGGYGYTFGSGTRLTVV.

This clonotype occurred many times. DNA for the CDR3: TGTGCCAGCAGTTTAGGGCAGGGGCCCCTGGCGATGAACACTGAAGCTTTCTTT. This translates into CASSLGQGPLAMNTEAFF. V and J are TRBV12-3 or TRBV12-4 and TRBJ1-1, with TRBD1 as a possible D gene (6 bases). The germline V and J ends were trimmed by 1 base and 0 bases, with 18 bases remaining between them. The CDR3 has 18 amino acids.

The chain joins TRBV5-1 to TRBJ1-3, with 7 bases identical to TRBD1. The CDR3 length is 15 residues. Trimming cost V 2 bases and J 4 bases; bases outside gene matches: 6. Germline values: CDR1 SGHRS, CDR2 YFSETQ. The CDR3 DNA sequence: TGCGCCAGCAGCTTTTTACCGGGACAGGGAAACACCATATATTTT. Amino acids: CASSFLPGQGNTIYF.

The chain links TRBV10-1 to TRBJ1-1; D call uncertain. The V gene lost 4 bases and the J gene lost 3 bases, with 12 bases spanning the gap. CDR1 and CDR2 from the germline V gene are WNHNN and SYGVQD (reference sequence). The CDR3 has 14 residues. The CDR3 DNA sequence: TGCGCCAGCAGTGTAGGAGGGTGGGACACTGAAGCTTTCTTT. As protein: CASSVGGWDTEAFF.

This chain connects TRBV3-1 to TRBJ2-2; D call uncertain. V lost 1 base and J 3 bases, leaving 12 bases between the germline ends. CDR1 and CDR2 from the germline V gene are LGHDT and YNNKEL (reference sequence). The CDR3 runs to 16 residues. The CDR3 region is CASSQVTPTDTGELFF. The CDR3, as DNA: TGTGCCAGCAGCCAAGTAACTCCCACAGACACCGGGGAGCTGTTTTTT.

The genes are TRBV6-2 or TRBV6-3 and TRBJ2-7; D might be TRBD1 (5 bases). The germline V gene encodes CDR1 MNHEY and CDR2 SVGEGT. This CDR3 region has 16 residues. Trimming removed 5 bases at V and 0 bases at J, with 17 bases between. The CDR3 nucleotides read TGTGCCAGCAGTGAAAAACGACAGATGATCTCCTACGAGCAGTACTTC. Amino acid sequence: CASSEKRQMISYEQYF.

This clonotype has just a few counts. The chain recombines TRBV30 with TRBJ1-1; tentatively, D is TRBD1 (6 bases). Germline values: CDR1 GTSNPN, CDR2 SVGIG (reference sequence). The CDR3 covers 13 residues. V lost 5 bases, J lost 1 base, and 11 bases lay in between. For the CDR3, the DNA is TGTGCCTGGGGGACGGGGGCGAACACTGAAGCTTTCTTT. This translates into CAWGTGANTEAFF.

The CDR3 spells CASTYRGSNTEAFF. The CDR3 DNA reads TGTGCCAGTACGTACAGGGGGTCAAACACTGAAGCTTTCTTT. J is TRBJ1-1 and V is TRBV19; 8 bases match TRBD1. From germline, CDR1 is LNHDA and CDR2 SQIVND (reference sequence). The CDR3 sequence is 14 residues long. The J segment lost 2 bases and the V segment lost 7 bases, leaving 6 bases of the junction unmatched.

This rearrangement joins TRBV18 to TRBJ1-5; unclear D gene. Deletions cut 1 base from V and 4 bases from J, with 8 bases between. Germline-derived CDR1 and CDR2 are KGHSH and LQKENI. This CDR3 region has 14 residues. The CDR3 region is CASSPLPQNQPQHF. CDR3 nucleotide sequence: TGTGCCAGCTCACCACTTCCGCAAAATCAGCCCCAGCATTTT.

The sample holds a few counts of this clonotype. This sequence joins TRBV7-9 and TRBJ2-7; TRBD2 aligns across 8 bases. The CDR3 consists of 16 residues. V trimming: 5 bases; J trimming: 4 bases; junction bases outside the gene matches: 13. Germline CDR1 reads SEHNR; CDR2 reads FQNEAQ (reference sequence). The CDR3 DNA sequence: TGTGCCAGCAGCCCCACCGGGGGGGAGGCGGGTTACGAGCAGTACTTC. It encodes CASSPTGGEAGYEQYF.

This CDR3 reads CASRQGSPGAEAFF. CDR3 DNA sequence: TGTGCCAGCAGGCAGGGGTCTCCAGGAGCTGAAGCTTTCTTT. The genes are TRBV7-9 and TRBJ1-1, with D possibly being TRBD1 (6 bases). Germline V gene data show CDR1 as SEHNR and CDR2 as FQNEAQ (reference sequence). Between the trimmed V and J ends, which lost 6 bases and 6 bases, there was a span of 17 bases. The CDR3 extends over 14 amino acids.

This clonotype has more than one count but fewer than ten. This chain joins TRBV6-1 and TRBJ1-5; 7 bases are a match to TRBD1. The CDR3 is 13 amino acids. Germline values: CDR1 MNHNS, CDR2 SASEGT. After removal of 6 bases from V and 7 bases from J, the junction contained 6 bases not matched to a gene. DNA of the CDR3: TGTGCCAGCAGCACAGGGGTTGTCCAGCCCCAGCATTTT. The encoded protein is CASSTGVVQPQHF.

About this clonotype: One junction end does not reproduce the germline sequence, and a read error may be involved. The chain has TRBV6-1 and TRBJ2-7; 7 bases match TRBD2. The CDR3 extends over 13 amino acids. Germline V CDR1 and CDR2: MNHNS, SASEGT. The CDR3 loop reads CASTQRGTYELYF. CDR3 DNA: TGTGCCAGCACCCAGCGGGGTACCTACGAGCTGTACTTC.

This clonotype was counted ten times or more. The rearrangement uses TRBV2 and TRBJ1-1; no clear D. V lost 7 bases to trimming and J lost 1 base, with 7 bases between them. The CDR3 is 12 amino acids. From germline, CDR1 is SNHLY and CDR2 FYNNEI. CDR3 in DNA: TGTGCCAGCAATGATAGGAACACTGAAGCTTTCTTT. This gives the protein CASNDRNTEAFF.

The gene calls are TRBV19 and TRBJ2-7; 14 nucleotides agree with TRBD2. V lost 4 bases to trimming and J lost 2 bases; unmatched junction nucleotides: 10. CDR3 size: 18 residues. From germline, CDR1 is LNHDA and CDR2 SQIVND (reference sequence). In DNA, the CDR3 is TGTGCCAGTAGTACGAAAGGACTAGCGGGAGGTACAACCTACGAGCAGTACTTC. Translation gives CASSTKGLAGGTTYEQYF.

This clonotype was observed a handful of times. CDR3 amino acids: CASSQGGGDQPQHF. The CDR3 nucleotides are TGTGCCAGCAGCCAAGGAGGGGGCGATCAGCCCCAGCATTTT. The chain uses TRBV3-1 and TRBJ1-5, with 7 bases matching TRBD1. Germline lookup yields CDR1 LGHDT and CDR2 YNNKEL (reference sequence). This CDR3 region has 14 residues. Trimming removed 1 base from V and 5 bases from J; junction bases left unmatched: 2.

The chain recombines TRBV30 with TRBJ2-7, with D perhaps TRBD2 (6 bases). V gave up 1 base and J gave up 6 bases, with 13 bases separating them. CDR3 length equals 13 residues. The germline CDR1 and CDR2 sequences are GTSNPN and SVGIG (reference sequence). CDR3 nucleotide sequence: TGTGCCTGGAGTGCGGGAGTACGCTCCGAGCAGTACTTC. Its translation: CAWSAGVRSEQYF.

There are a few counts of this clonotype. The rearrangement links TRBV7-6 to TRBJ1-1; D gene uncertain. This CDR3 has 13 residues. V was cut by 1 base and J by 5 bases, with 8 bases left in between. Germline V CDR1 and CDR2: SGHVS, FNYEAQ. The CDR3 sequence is CASSLDGKTEAFF. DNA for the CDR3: TGTGCCAGCAGCTTAGATGGGAAGACTGAAGCTTTCTTT.

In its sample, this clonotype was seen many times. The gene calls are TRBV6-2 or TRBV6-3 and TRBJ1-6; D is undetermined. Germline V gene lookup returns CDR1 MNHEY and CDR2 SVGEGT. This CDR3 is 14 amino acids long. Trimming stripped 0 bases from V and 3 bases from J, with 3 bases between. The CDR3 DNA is TGTGCCAGCAGTTACTCCAGCTATAATTCACCCCTCCACTTT. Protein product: CASSYSSYNSPLHF.

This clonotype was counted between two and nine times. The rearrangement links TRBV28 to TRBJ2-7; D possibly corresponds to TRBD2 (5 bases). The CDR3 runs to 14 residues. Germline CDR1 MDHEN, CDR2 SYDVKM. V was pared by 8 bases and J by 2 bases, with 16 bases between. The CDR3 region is CASYPWRAPYEQYF. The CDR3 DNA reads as TGTGCCAGCTATCCTTGGCGGGCCCCCTACGAGCAGTACTTC.

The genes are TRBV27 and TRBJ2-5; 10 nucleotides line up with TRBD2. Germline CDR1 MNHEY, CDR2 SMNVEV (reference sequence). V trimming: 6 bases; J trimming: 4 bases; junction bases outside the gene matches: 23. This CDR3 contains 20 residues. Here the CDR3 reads CASSLYFGGTSVRTTETQYF. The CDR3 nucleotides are TGTGCCAGCAGCTTGTATTTCGGGGGGACTAGCGTTCGGACGACAGAGACCCAGTACTTC.

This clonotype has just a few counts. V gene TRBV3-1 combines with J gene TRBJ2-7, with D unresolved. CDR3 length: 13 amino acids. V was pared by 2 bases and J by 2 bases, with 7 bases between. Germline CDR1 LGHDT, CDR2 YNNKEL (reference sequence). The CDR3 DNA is TGTGCCAGCAGCCAAATCACCGCCTACGAGCAGTACTTC. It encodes CASSQITAYEQYF.

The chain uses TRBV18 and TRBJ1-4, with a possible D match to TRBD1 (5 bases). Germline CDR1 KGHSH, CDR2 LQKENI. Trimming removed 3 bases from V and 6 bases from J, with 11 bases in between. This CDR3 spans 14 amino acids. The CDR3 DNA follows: TGTGCCAGCTCACCGGGCCCGGGGGATGAAAAACTGTTTTTT. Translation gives CASSPGPGDEKLFF. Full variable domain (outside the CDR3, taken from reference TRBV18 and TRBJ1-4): NAGVMQNPRHLVRRRGQEARLRCSPMKGHSHVYWYRQLPEEGLKFMVYLQKENIIDESGMPKERFSAEFPKEGPSILRIQQVVRGDSAAYFCASSPGPGDEKLFFGSGTQLSVL.

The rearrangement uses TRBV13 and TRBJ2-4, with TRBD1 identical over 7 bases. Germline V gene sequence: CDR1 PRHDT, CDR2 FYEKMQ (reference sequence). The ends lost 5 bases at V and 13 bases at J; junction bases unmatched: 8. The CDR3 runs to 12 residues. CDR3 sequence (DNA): TGTGCCAGCAGCAACCGGGACAGAGACCAGTACTTC. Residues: CASSNRDRDQYF.